This TCR beta chain was captured by sequencing in a study of blood T cell repertoires in COVID-19. Study-wide context: Sample material is recorded as cDNA or gDNA derived from T cells, B-cell-depleted T cells, or PBMCs.

After removal of 5 bases from V and 1 base from J, the junction contained 10 bases not matched to a gene. Germline CDR1 is GTSNPN and CDR2 is SVGIG (reference sequence). The length of the CDR3 is 15 residues. Per the authors' pipeline: Nucleated cell number was recorded as an estimate derived from reference gene primer amplification. Generated by immunoSEQ multiplex PCR, the TCRdb table keeps only in-frame clones and is missing some. Clone size and V and J calls were adopted from that table, with D and trimming inferred from the DNA. The sample consists of fewer than 300,000 clones, approximately 77% of them appearing once.

The chain uses TRBV30 and TRBJ2-7, with 8 nucleotides matching TRBD1. This TCR derives from a woman in her late teens or twenties with acute or convalescent COVID-19. The sequenced sample consisted of peripheral blood. CDR3 sequence reads: CAWDDRDRRSYEQYF. The DNA of the CDR3 is TGTGCCTGGGATGACCGGGACAGGCGATCCTACGAGCAGTACTTC.